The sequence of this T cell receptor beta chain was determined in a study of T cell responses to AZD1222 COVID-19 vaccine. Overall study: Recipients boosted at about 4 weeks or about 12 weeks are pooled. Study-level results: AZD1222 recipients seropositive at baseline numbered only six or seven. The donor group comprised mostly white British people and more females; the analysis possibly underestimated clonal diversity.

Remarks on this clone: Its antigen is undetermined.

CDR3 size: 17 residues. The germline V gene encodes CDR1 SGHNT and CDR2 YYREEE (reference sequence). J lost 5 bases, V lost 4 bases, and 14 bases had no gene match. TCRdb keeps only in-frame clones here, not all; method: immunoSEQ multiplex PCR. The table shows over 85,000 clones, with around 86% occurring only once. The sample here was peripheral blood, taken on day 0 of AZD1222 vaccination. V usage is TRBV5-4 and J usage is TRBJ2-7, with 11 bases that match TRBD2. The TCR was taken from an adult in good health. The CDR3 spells CASSTGFTSGSFHEQYF. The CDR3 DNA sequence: TGTGCCAGCAGCACAGGGTTTACTAGCGGGAGTTTTCACGAGCAGTACTTC.